This T cell receptor (beta chain) was sequenced during a study of T cells after posttransplantation cyclophosphamide. Notes on the study in general: Recipient CMV seropositivity and CMV reactivation strongly tracked TRB clonality. Donor-recipient repertoire similarity was low at 1-2 months, rising over year one. TRB overlap between skin or GI tissue T cells and blood was limited.

Trimming cost V 6 bases and J 2 bases; bases outside gene matches: 9. The germline V gene encodes CDR1 MNHEY and CDR2 SVGAGI. The CDR3 loop spans 15 amino acids. With regard to this clone: Its antigen remains unknown.

This related bone marrow graft donor gave peripheral blood on the day of marrow donation. The repertoire was sequenced with immunoSEQ multiplex PCR; TCRdb's copy has only in-frame clones and lacks some. The sample holds tens of thousands of clones, nearly 99% seen once. This sequence was found in a man in his forties or fifties in good health, CMV-negative, and a related stem cell transplant donor. Sequencing was done on a sample of naive CD8+ T cells sorted from PBMCs. The chain employs TRBV6-5 and TRBJ2-7; 8 positions agree with TRBD2. The CDR3: CASSLLGGRPYEQYF. CDR3 in DNA: TGTGCCAGCAGCCTACTTGGCGGGAGGCCCTACGAGCAGTACTTC.